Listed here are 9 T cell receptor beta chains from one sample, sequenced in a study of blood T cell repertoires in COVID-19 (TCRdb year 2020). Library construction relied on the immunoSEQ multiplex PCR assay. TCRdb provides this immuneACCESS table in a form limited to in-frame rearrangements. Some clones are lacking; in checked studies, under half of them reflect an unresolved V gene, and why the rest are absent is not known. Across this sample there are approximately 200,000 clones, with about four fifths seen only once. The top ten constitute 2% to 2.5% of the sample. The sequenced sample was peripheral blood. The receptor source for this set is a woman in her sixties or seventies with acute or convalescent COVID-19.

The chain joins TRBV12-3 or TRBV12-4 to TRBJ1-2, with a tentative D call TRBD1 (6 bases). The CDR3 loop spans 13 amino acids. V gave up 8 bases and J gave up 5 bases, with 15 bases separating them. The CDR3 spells CASGRTVDYGYTF. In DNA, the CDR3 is TGTGCCAGCGGTAGGACAGTCGATTATGGCTACACCTTC.

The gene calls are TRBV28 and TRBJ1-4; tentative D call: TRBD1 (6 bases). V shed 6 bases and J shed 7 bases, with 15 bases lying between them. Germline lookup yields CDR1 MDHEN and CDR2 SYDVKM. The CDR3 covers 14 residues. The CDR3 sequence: CASRDGQKGEKLFF. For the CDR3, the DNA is TGTGCCAGCAGGGATGGACAGAAGGGTGAAAAACTGTTTTTT.

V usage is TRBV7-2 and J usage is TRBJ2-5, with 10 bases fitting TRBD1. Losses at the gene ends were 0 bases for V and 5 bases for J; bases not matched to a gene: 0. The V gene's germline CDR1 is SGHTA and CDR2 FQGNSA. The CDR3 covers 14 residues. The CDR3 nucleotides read TGTGCCAGCAGCTTAGCGGGACAGGGGGAGACCCAGTACTTC. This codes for CASSLAGQGETQYF.

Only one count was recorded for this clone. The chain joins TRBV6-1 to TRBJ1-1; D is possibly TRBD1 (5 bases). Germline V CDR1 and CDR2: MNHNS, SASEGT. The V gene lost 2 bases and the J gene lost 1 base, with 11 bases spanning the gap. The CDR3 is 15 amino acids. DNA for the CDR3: TGTGCCAGCAGTGAACTCCACAGGACGAACACTGAAGCTTTCTTT. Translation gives CASSELHRTNTEAFF.

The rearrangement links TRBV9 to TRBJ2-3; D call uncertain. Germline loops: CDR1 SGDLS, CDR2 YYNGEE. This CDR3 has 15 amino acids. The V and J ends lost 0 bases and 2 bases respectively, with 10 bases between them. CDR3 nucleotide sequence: TGTGCCAGCAGCGTAGAAGCCCTCCACACAGATACGCAGTATTTT. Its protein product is CASSVEALHTDTQYF.

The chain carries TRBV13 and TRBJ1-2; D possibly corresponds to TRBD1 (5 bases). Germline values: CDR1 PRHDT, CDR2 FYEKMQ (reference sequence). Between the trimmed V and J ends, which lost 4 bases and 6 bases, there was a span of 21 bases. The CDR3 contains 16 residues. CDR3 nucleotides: TGTGCCAGCAGCTACAAGACGGGACTGCCTGACAATGGCTACACCTTC. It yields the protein CASSYKTGLPDNGYTF.

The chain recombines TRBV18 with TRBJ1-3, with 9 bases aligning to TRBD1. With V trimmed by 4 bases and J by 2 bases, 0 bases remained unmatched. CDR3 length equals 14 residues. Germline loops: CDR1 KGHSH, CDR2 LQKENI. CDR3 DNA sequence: TGTGCCAGCTCACGGGACAGGGCTGGAAACACCATATATTTT. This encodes CASSRDRAGNTIYF.

DNA for the CDR3: TGTGCCAGCGTCGGACTGCCCCTGACCGGGGAGCTGTTTTTT. Translated, it gives CASVGLPLTGELFF. The gene calls are TRBV5-8 and TRBJ2-2, with D maybe TRBD2 (5 bases). Trimming removed 7 bases at V and 5 bases at J, with 15 bases between. Per the germline V gene, CDR1 is SGHTS and CDR2 is YDEGEE. This CDR3 contains 14 residues.

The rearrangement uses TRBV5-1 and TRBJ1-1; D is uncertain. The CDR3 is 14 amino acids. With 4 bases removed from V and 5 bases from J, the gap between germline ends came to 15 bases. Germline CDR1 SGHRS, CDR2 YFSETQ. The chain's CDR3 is CASSGGRERTEAFF. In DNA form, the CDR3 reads TGCGCCAGCAGCGGAGGACGGGAGAGGACTGAAGCTTTCTTT.